This T cell receptor beta chain was sequenced during a study of shared clonotypes between healthy human individuals. Study-wide points: Blood was the sole source, and tissue repertoires probably differ.

In regard to this clone: The antigen remains unidentified.

This was a deep-level run. Clones were read by immunoSEQ multiplex PCR, and TCRdb kept only the in-frame ones, dropping some. The data show over a million clones, roughly 75% seen once. Material for sequencing was memory CD4+ T cells sorted from blood. Subset of the sample: CD45RA-negative fraction. The sequence came from a man younger than 30 in good health.

The CDR3 region is CASSPRTGLANQPQHF. CDR3 nucleotides: TGTGCCAGCAGTCCACGGACAGGGCTAGCGAATCAGCCCCAGCATTTT. The chain carries TRBV27 and TRBJ1-5; TRBD1 matches at 8 bases. The germline gives CDR1 MNHEY, CDR2 SMNVEV (reference sequence). This CDR3 is built from 16 residues. Trimming at V came to 5 bases and at J to 4 bases, leaving 10 bases not matched to a gene.